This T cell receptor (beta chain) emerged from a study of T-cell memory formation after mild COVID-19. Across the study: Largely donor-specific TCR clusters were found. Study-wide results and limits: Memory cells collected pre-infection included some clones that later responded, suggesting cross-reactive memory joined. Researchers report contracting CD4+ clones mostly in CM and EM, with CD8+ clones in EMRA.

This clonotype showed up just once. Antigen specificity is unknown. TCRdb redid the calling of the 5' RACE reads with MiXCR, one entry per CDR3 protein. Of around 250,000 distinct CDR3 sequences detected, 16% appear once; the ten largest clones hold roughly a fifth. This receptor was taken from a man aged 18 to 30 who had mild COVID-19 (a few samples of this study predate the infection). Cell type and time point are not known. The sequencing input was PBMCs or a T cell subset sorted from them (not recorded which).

CDR3 amino acids: CASSYNWAPRGGQYF. The CDR3, as DNA: TGTGCCAGCAGCTACAACTGGGCCCCCCGAGGTGGCCAGTACTTC. The V gene is TRBV5-5, the J gene TRBJ2-5; D ambiguous. The CDR3 consists of 15 residues. Germline V gene data show CDR1 as SGHKS and CDR2 as YYEKEE (reference sequence). The V and J ends lost 3 bases and 10 bases respectively, with 22 bases between them.